This TCR beta chain comes out of a study of blood T cell repertoires in COVID-19. The overall study: Samples taken during acute and convalescent COVID-19 were collected in the United States, Italy and Spain. Sources were T cells, B-cell-depleted T cells, or PBMCs; the material itself was cDNA or gDNA.

Trimming took 9 bases from V and 3 from J, leaving 21 bases between them. Germline V CDR1 and CDR2: LNHDA, SQIVND (reference sequence). CDR3 length: 15 amino acids. Authors' methods: The authors estimated nucleated cell counts from reference gene primer amplification. Assay: immunoSEQ multiplex PCR; the TCRdb copy retains only in-frame clones and omits some. V, J and clone size derive from that table, while D and trimming were established from the DNA sequence. This sample carries some 130,000 clones, approximately 78% of them seen once, and the ten largest clones take 9.5% to 12%. The rearrangement links TRBV19 to TRBJ2-7, with D perhaps TRBD2 (6 bases). The sequence derives from a man aged 55 to 70 who had recovered from COVID-19. Sequenced material: peripheral blood. The CDR3 DNA reads as TGTGCCAGCAGTCAATCGGGGGAGAAGGGCTACGAGCAGTACTTC. Protein sequence: CASSQSGEKGYEQYF.